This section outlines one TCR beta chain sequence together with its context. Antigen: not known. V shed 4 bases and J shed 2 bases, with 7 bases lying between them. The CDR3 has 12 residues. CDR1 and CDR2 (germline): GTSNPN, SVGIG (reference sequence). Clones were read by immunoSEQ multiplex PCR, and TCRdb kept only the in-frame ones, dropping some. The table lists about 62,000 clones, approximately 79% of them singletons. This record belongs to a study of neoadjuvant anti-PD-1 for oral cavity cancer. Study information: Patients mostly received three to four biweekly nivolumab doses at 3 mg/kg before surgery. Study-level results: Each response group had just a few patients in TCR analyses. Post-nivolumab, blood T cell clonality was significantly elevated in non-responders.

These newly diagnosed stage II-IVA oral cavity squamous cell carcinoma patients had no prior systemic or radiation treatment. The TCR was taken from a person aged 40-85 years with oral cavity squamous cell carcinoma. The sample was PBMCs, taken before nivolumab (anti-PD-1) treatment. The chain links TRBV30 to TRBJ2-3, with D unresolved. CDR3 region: CAWTTYTDTQYF. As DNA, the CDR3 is TGTGCCTGGACTACCTACACAGATACGCAGTATTTT.